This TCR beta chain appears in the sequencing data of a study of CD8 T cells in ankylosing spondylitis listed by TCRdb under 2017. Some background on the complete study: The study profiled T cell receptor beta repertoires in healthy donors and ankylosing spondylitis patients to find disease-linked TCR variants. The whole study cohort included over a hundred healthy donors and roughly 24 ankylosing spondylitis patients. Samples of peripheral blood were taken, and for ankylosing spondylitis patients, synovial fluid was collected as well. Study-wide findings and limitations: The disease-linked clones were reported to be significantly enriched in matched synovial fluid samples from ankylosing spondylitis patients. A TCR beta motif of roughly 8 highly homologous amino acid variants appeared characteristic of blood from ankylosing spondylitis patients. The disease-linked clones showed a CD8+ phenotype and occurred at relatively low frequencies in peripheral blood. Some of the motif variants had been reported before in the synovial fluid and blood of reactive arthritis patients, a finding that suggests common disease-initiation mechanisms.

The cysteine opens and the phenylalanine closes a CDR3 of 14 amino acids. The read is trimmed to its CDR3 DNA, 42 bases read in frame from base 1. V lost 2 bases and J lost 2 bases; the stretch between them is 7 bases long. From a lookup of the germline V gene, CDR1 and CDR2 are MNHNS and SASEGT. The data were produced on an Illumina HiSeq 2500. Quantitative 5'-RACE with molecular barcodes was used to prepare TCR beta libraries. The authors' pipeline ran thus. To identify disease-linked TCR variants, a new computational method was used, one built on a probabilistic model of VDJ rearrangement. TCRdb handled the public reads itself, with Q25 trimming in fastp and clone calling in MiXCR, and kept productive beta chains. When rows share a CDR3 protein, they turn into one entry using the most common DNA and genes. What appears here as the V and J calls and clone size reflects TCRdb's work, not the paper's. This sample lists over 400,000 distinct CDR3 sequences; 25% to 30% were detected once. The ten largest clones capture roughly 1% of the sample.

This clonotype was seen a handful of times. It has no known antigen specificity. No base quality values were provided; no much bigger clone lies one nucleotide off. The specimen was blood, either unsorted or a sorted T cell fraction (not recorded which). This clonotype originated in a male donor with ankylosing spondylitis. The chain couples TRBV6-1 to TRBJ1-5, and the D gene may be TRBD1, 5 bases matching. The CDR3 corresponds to CASSELGGNQPQHF. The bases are TGTGCCAGCAGTGAACTAGGGGGCAATCAGCCCCAGCATTTT.